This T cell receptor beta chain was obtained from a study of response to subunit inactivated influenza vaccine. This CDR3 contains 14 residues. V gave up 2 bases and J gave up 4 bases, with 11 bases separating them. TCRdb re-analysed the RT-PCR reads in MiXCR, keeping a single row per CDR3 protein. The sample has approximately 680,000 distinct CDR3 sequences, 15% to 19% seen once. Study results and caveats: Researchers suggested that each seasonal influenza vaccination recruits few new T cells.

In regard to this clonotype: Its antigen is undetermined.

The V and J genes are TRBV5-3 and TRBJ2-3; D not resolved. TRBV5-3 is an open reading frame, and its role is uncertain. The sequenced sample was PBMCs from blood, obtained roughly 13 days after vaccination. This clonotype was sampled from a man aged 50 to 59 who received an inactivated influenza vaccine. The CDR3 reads CARSFPHASDTQYF. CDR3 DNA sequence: TGTGCCAGAAGCTTTCCCCACGCCTCAGATACGCAGTATTTT.